This TCR beta chain was recovered during a study of blood T cell repertoires in COVID-19. Only in-frame clones appear in the TCRdb table, and some are missing; sequencing was by immunoSEQ multiplex PCR. Of 330,000 or so clones listed, about 90% are singletons. The CDR3 spans 13 residues. V dropped 2 bases and J dropped 5 bases, with 9 bases sitting between them. The germline V gene has CDR1 SGHAT and CDR2 FQNNGV. This receptor was taken from a woman aged 30 to 39 who had been exposed to COVID-19. Sequencing input: PBMCs or T cells enriched from blood (not recorded which). The V and J genes are TRBV11-2 and TRBJ1-1, with D unclear. The chain's CDR3 is CASSLRGWTEAFF. In DNA form, the CDR3 reads TGTGCCAGCAGCTTACGGGGTTGGACTGAAGCTTTCTTT.